This T cell receptor beta chain was sequenced for a study of blood T cell repertoires in COVID-19 (dated by TCRdb to about 2020). For the study in its entirety: The collaborator samples originated in the United States, Italy and Spain and spanned the acute and convalescent phases of COVID-19. Where available, HLA class I and class II types were obtained from metadata supplied by the sample provider rather than from assay-based typing. Sample metadata almost always included a de-identified subject ID, COVID-19 status, age in years and sex. The repertoires were released in a freely available public database meant as a resource for research on the immune response to SARS-CoV-2. The prospective study material was composed of cDNA or gDNA derived from T cells, B-cell-depleted T cells, or PBMCs. Deeply sampled blood TCRbeta repertoires from subjects exposed to, actively infected with, or recovered from COVID-19 were included in the dataset. Samples were obtained from the ongoing ImmuneRACE study (first 160 participants) and from over 1,000 subjects provided by 6 global collaborators.

Spanning cysteine to phenylalanine, the CDR3 consists of 17 amino acids. Only the CDR3 portion is preserved as DNA: 51 bases, with reading frame beginning at the first base. The junction carries 22 bases between V and J, which are trimmed by 7 bases and 3 bases respectively. Per the germline V gene (reference sequence), MNHEY is the CDR1 and SMNVEV is the CDR2. TCRbeta CDR3 regions were amplified from genomic DNA using the immunoSEQ Assay, a bias-controlled multiplex PCR. The authors' pipeline ran thus. The number of nucleated cells in each sample was estimated by amplification of reference gene primers within the assay. Sequence reads were collapsed and filtered to measure the absolute abundance of every unique TCRbeta CDR3 rearrangement. For each sample, productive Simpson clonality was calculated as the square root of Simpson's diversity index across productive rearrangements. This is the immuneACCESS table as TCRdb keeps it, with only in-frame sequences that have V and J called. A part of the clones is gone; compared with another copy, unresolved V genes explain less than half, and the rest is unexplained. V and J calls and clone size come straight from that table; D and trimming were deduced from the DNA. This sample comprises roughly 400,000 clones, about nine tenths of them detected only once. The top ten clonotypes cover about 0.83% of the sample.

Comments on this clone: This clone's antigen is unknown. No qualities accompany the bases; no much larger clone lies one base away.

In the prospective study, participants were roughly 18 to 100 years old, resided in about two dozen geographic areas of the United States, and were enrolled through a virtual design. Cohort assignment in the prospective study relied on participant-reported clinical history from a screening survey and a study questionnaire. Exposed participants had been in contact, within 2 weeks of entering the study, with a person who had a PCR-confirmed or clinician-diagnosed case of COVID-19. Each participant in the prospective study had whole blood, serum and a nasopharyngeal or oropharyngeal swab collected by mobile phlebotomists. Over a roughly two-month period, participants in the prospective study had the option of providing additional blood draws and questionnaires. Before DNA extraction, prospective study blood samples were shipped either frozen or at room temperature. The investigation overall reported the following: Clinical and demographic metadata were provided uncurated, with the amount varying by source and participant.

The material sequenced was PBMCs or T cells enriched from blood (not recorded which). This clonotype originated in a woman between 40 and 55 years old who had been exposed to COVID-19. The chain is assembled from TRBV27 and TRBJ1-5; TRBD1 is a weak D gene call, 5 bases matching. Here the CDR3 is given as CASKRGGAGGDNQPQHF. The sequenced DNA: TGTGCCAGCAAAAGGGGAGGCGCGGGAGGAGACAATCAGCCCCAGCATTTT.